This T cell receptor beta chain was sequenced for a study of early T cells in non-severe SARS-CoV-2 infection. This clonotype was recorded at least ten times. In germline, CDR1 is LGHNA, CDR2 YSLEER. Trimming shortened V by 1 base and J by 2 bases, and 12 bases separated the two germline ends. This CDR3 spans 16 amino acids. TCRdb reanalysed the 5' RACE reads using MiXCR and keeps one entry per CDR3 protein. The sample shows under 30,000 distinct CDR3 sequences, roughly 5.1% of them seen only once. The chain links TRBV4-3 to TRBJ1-3; D is ambiguous. The clonotype originates from an adult who was a healthcare worker with PCR-confirmed SARS-CoV-2 infection or an uninfected control (not recorded which). Sequences were obtained from whole blood. The CDR3 spells CASSQALVGAGNTIYF. The CDR3 DNA reads as TGCGCCAGCAGCCAAGCCCTCGTTGGGGCTGGAAACACCATATATTTT.